The 20 T cell receptor beta chains in this list originate from one sample, sequenced in a study of blood T cells in healthy people across ages. It was with a sample-barcoded 5' primer and a J-beta primer mix that a second PCR of roughly 7 to 12 cycles was run. In TCRdb, the 5' RACE reads were re-called with MiXCR into one record per CDR3 protein. This sample yields some 1 million distinct CDR3 sequences, of which over 35% are seen a single time; 15% to 20% belongs to the top ten. Sequenced sample: blood. These receptors were collected from a woman aged 55-75 years in good health.

V is TRBV12-3 or TRBV12-4 and J is TRBJ2-7; a weak D match, TRBD1 (6 bases). Trimming left V 6 bases short and J 8 bases short, with 20 bases between. The CDR3 has 14 amino acids. This CDR3 reads CASRPGHRPYKQYF. In DNA, the CDR3 is TGTGCCAGCAGACCGGGACATAGACCTTACAAGCAGTACTTC.

The chain is built from TRBV7-9 and TRBJ2-1; D is uncertain. Germline V gene sequence: CDR1 SEHNR, CDR2 FQNEAQ (reference sequence). V lost 3 bases and J lost 4, with 16 bases in between. The CDR3 runs 16 residues. For the CDR3, the DNA is TGTGCCAGCAGCTTGGATCGCGGACCTCGGTACAATGAGCAGTTCTTC. It yields the protein CASSLDRGPRYNEQFF.

This clonotype was seen a few times. The chain combines TRBV9 with TRBJ1-1, with a tentative D call TRBD1 (6 bases). The CDR3 extends over 15 amino acids. Germline V gives CDR1 SGDLS, CDR2 YYNGEE. V was trimmed by 2 bases and J by 5 bases, leaving 16 bases between them. CDR3 protein: CASSVGGARGTEAFF. CDR3 bases: TGTGCCAGCAGCGTTGGGGGGGCGCGGGGAACTGAAGCTTTCTTT.

As DNA, the CDR3 is TGCAGCGTTGAGAGGGACGGTCCAGTCTACGAGCAGTACTTC. Its protein product is CSVERDGPVYEQYF. The chain employs TRBV29-1 and TRBJ2-7; tentatively, D is TRBD1 or TRBD2 (5 bases each). Germline CDR1 reads SQVTM; CDR2 reads ANQGSEA. This CDR3 is built from 14 residues. The V gene lost 3 bases and the J gene lost 3 bases, with 15 bases spanning the gap.

The CDR3 is CASSMDRGSYEQYF. The CDR3 coding sequence is TGTGCCAGCAGCATGGACAGGGGCTCCTACGAGCAGTACTTC. V and J are TRBV5-8 and TRBJ2-7; 9 positions match TRBD1. This CDR3 is built from 14 residues. V gave up 4 bases and J gave up 0 bases; unmatched junction bases: 2. Looked up from germline, CDR1 is SGHTS and CDR2 is YDEGEE.

This clonotype was observed at least ten times. The rearrangement uses TRBV7-2 and TRBJ2-2, with D maybe TRBD2 (6 bases). This CDR3 comprises 14 residues. Trimming removed 3 bases from V and 2 bases from J, with 7 bases in between. Per the germline V gene, CDR1 is SGHTA and CDR2 is FQGNSA. The CDR3 DNA is TGTGCCAGCAGCTTGGCGGGAAACACCGGGGAGCTGTTTTTT. Its translation: CASSLAGNTGELFF.

This clonotype was seen ten or more times. CDR3 amino acids: CASSFGDGYTF. CDR3 coding DNA: TGTGCCAGCAGTTTCGGCGATGGCTACACCTTC. The rearrangement uses TRBV6-5 and TRBJ1-2; no reliable D call. The germline CDR1 and CDR2 sequences are MNHEY and SVGAGI. V lost 4 bases and J 6 bases, leaving 6 bases between the germline ends. The length of the CDR3 is 11 residues.

The V gene is TRBV12-3 or TRBV12-4, the J gene TRBJ2-7, with unresolved D. Trimming left V 3 bases short and J 7 bases short, with 7 bases between. There are 11 residues in the CDR3. CDR3 amino acids: CASSFEDEQYF. The CDR3 DNA reads TGTGCCAGCAGTTTTGAGGATGAGCAGTACTTC.

V gene TRBV28 combines with J gene TRBJ2-7, with 10 bases lining up with TRBD1. With 3 bases clipped from V and 4 bases from J, the junction kept 6 bases outside the gene matches. CDR3 length equals 15 residues. From germline, CDR1 is MDHEN and CDR2 SYDVKM. This chain's CDR3 is CASSFRDRGGYEQYF. Written as DNA, the CDR3 is TGTGCCAGCAGTTTCCGGGACAGGGGCGGGTACGAGCAGTACTTC.

The chain uses TRBV7-2 and TRBJ2-1, with D possibly being TRBD2 (5 bases). The V end was cut by 6 bases, the J end by 7 bases, with 10 bases between. This CDR3 has 12 amino acids. Germline V CDR1 and CDR2: SGHTA, FQGNSA. CDR3 DNA sequence: TGTGCCAGCAGACTAGACTGGAATGAGCAGTTCTTC. It specifies CASRLDWNEQFF.

V usage is TRBV28 and J usage is TRBJ2-7, with 10 bases lining up with TRBD2. This CDR3 contains 16 residues. V was clipped by 2 bases and J by 5 bases; unmatched bases: 9. In germline, CDR1 is MDHEN, CDR2 SYDVKM. The CDR3 DNA is TGTGCCAGCAGTTTAGTCCCTAGCGGGAGATTCGACGAGCAGTACTTC. Residues: CASSLVPSGRFDEQYF.

This chain links TRBV30 with TRBJ1-1; the D is unclear. Trimming shortened V by 3 bases and J by 1 base, and 9 bases separated the two germline ends. Germline CDR1 and CDR2: GTSNPN and SVGIG (reference sequence). The CDR3 loop spans 13 amino acids. DNA for the CDR3: TGTGCCTGGAGGCCTCAGCGGAACACTGAAGCTTTCTTT. Protein: CAWRPQRNTEAFF. Full variable domain (missing parts from reference TRBV30 and TRBJ1-1): SQTIHQWPATLVQPVGSPLSLECTVEGTSNPNLYWYRQAAGRGLQLLFYSVGIGQISSEVPQNLSASRPQDRQFILSSKKLLLSDSGFYLCAWRPQRNTEAFFGQGTRLTVV.

As concerns this clonotype: One junction end disagrees with the germline gene, perhaps due to a read error. The chain couples TRBV6-6 to TRBJ1-1; D call uncertain. This CDR3 spans 15 amino acids. The germline V gene has CDR1 MNHNY and CDR2 SVGAGI (reference sequence). CDR3 residues: CASSYSIVKDTEAFF. In DNA, the CDR3 is TGTGCGAGCAGTTACTCGATCGTTAAGGACACTGAAGCTTTCTTT.

About this clonotype: The junction departs from germline at one end; a sequencing error may be responsible. This chain uses TRBV18 with TRBJ2-5; 7 bases line up with TRBD1. The CDR3 is 16 residues long. Germline V gives CDR1 KGHSH, CDR2 LQKENI. The CDR3 region is CASSPSEMDRWGTLYF. CDR3 in DNA: TGTGCCAGCTCACCATCAGAGATGGACAGGTGGGGGACCCTGTACTTC.

The chain links TRBV4-2 to TRBJ1-5; 7 bases are a match to TRBD1. CDR3 length: 17 amino acids. Germline loops: CDR1 LGHNA, CDR2 YNFKEQ. The J segment lost 2 bases and the V segment lost 5 bases, leaving 12 bases of the junction unmatched. CDR3 in amino acids: CASSVSAGGFGNQPQHF. The CDR3 DNA follows: TGTGCCAGCAGCGTCTCAGCAGGGGGTTTTGGCAATCAGCCCCAGCATTTT.

The V gene is TRBV2, the J gene TRBJ2-1, with D maybe TRBD1 (6 bases). CDR3 size: 16 residues. Germline V gene data show CDR1 as SNHLY and CDR2 as FYNNEI. Deletions cut 7 bases from V and 6 bases from J, with 22 bases between. CDR3: CASNPGDNIPSNEQFF. The CDR3 bases are TGTGCCAGCAATCCAGGGGACAACATCCCATCCAATGAGCAGTTCTTC.

This clonotype has only a few counts. In DNA, the CDR3 is TGTGCCAGCAGTCCGGAGGGGCTAGCGGGAGTTGCCAAAAACATTCAGTACTTC. It is translated as CASSPEGLAGVAKNIQYF. This chain connects TRBV12-3 or TRBV12-4 to TRBJ2-4; 10 positions match TRBD2. The J segment lost 1 base and the V segment lost 5 bases, leaving 11 bases of the junction unmatched. The CDR3 covers 18 residues.

This clonotype was seen a few times. The chain is built from TRBV20-1 and TRBJ2-4; D is possibly TRBD1 or TRBD2 (6 bases each). With the DNA end fitting TRBJ2-5 better, the J assignment may be wrong. In germline, CDR1 is DFQATT, CDR2 SNEGSKA (reference sequence). CDR3 size: 14 residues. CDR3 amino acids: CSARDLGGIETQYF. CDR3 nucleotide sequence: TGCAGTGCTAGAGATCTAGGGGGGATAGAGACCCAGTACTTC.

V usage is TRBV12-5 and J usage is TRBJ2-5, with 12 bases that match TRBD1. The germline V gene encodes CDR1 LGHNT and CDR2 FRNRAP. With 6 bases clipped from V and 4 bases from J, the junction kept 18 bases outside the gene matches. CDR3 size: 19 residues. CDR3 in DNA: TGTGCTAGTGGGACGGGACAGGGGGCGCATTTGCCCCCGGTAGAGACCCAGTACTTC. Its protein is CASGTGQGAHLPPVETQYF.

The J gene is TRBJ2-1, the V gene TRBV29-1; D gene ambiguous. The CDR3 runs to 13 residues. Trimming removed 3 bases at V and 0 bases at J, with 6 bases between. Looked up from germline, CDR1 is SQVTM and CDR2 is ANQGSEA. CDR3 nucleotide sequence: TGCAGCGTTGACAGAAGCTCCTACAATGAGCAGTTCTTC. Residues: CSVDRSSYNEQFF.